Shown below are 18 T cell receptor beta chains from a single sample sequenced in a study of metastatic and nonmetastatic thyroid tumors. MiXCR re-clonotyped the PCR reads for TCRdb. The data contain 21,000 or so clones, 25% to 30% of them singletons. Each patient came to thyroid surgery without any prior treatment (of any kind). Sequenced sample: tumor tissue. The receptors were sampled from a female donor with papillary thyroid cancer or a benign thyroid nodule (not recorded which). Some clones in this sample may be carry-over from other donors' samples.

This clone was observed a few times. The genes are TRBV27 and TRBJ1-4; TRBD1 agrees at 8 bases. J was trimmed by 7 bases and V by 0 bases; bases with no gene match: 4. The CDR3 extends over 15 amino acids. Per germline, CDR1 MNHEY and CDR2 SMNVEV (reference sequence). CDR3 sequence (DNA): TGTGCCAGCAGTTTATCCCGGCAGGGGGCTGAAAAACTGTTTTTT. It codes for CASSLSRQGAEKLFF.

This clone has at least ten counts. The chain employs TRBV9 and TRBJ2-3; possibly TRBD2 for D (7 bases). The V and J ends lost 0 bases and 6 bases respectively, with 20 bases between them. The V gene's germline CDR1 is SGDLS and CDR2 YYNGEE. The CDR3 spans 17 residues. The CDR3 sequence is CASSVGGGGGPRDTQYF. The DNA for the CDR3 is TGTGCCAGCAGCGTAGGTGGAGGGGGGGGGCCCCGGGATACGCAGTATTTT.

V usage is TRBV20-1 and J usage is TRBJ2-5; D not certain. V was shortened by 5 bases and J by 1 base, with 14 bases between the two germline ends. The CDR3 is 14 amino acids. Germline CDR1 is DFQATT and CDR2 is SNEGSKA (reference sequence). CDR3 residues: CSALTQVPQETQYF. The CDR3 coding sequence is TGCAGTGCTTTGACTCAGGTCCCCCAAGAGACCCAGTACTTC.

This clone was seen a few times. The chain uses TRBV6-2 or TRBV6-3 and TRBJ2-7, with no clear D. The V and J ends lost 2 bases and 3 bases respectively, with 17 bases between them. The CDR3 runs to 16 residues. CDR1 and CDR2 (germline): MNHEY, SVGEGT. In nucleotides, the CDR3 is TGTGCCAGCAGTTACAGGTCGGGCAGATTCTACTACGAGCAGTACTTC. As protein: CASSYRSGRFYYEQYF.

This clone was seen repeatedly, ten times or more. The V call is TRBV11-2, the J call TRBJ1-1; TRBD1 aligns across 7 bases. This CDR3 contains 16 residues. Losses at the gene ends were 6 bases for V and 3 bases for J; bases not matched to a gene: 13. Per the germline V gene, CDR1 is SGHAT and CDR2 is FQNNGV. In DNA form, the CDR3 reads TGTGCCAGCAGTCCAGACAGGGCATCTTGGGACACTGAAGCTTTCTTT. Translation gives CASSPDRASWDTEAFF.

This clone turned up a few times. The CDR3 coding sequence is TGTGCCAGCAGTACATTACAGGTGGAGAACCCTGGGGAGACCCAGTACTTC. The encoded protein is CASSTLQVENPGETQYF. The gene calls are TRBV6-1 and TRBJ2-5, with D tentatively TRBD1 (5 bases). Between the trimmed V and J ends, which lost 5 bases and 5 bases, there was a span of 24 bases. The CDR3 totals 17 residues. Germline assignment: CDR1 MNHNS and CDR2 SASEGT.

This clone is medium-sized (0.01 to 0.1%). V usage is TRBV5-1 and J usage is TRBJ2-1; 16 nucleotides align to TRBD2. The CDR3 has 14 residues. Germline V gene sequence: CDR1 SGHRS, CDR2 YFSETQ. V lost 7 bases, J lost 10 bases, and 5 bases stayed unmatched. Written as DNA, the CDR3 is TGCGCCAGCCCGGGACTAGCGGGGGGGTGGGAGCAGTTCTTC. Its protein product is CASPGLAGGWEQFF.

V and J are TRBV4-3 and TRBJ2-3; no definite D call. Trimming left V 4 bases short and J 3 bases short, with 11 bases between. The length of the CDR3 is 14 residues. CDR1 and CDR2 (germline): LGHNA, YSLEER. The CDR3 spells CASSLVVGTDTQYF. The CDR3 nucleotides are TGCGCCAGCAGCCTGGTCGTGGGGACAGATACGCAGTATTTT.

CDR3 in DNA: TGTGCCAGCAGCTTAGGGGACTGGCAAATGGGCTACACCTTC. Translation: CASSLGDWQMGYTF. This sequence joins TRBV11-2 and TRBJ1-2, with TRBD1 as a possible D gene (5 bases). Per germline, CDR1 SGHAT and CDR2 FQNNGV. The CDR3 is 14 residues long. With 1 base removed from V and 8 bases from J, the gap between germline ends came to 14 bases. The full variable domain, its missing parts supplied by reference TRBV11-2 and TRBJ1-2, is EAGVAQSPRYKIIEKRQSVAFWCNPISGHATLYWYQQILGQGPKLLIQFQNNGVVDDSQLPKDRFSAERLKGVDSTLKIQPAKLEDSAVYLCASSLGDWQMGYTFGSGTRLTVV.

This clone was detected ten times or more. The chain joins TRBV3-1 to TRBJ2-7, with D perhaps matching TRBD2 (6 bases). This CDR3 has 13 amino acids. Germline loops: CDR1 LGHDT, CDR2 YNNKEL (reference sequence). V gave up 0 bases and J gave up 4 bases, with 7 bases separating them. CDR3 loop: CASSQEGGYEQYF. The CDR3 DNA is TGTGCCAGCAGCCAAGAGGGAGGATACGAGCAGTACTTC.

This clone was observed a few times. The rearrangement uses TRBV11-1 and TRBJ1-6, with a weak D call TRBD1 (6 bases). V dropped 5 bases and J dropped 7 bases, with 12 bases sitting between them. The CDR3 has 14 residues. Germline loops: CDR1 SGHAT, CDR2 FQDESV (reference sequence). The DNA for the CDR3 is TGTGCCAGCAGCCTGTACAGGGTCAATTCACCCCTCCACTTT. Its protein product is CASSLYRVNSPLHF.

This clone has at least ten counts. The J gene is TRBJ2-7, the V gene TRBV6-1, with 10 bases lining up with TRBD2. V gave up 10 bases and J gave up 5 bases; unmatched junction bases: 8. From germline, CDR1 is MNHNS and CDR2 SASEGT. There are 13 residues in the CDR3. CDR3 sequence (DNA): TGTGCCACTCGATGGACTAGCGGCCACGAGCAGTACTTC. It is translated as CATRWTSGHEQYF.

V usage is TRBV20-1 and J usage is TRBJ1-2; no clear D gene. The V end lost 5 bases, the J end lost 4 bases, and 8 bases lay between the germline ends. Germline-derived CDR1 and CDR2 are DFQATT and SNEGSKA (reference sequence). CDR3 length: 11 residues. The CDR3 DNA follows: TGCAGTGCTCCCTGGGGCTATGGCTACACCTTC. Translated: CSAPWGYGYTF.

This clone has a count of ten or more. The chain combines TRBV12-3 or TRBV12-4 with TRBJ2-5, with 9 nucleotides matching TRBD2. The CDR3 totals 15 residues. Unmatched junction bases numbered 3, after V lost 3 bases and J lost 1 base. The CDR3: CASSFLAGPQETQYF. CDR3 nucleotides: TGTGCCAGCAGTTTTCTAGCGGGGCCCCAAGAGACCCAGTACTTC.

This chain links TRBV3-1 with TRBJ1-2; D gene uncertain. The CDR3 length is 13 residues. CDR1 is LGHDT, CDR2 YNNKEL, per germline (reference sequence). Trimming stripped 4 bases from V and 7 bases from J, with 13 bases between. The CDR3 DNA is TGTGCCAGCAGCCCCGGGGAAGAGGCTGGCTACACCTTC. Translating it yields CASSPGEEAGYTF. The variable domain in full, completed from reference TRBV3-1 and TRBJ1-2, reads DTAVSQTPKYLVTQMGNDKSIKCEQNLGHDTMYWYKQDSKKFLKIMFSYNNKELIINETVPNRFSPKSPDKAHLNLHINSLELGDSAVYFCASSPGEEAGYTFGSGTRLTVV.

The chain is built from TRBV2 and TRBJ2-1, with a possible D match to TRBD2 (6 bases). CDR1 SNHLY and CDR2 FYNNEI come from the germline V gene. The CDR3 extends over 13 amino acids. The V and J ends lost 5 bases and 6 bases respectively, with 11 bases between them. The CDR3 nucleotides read TGTGCCAGCAGTTCGGGACTGATCAATGAGCAGTTCTTC. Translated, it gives CASSSGLINEQFF.

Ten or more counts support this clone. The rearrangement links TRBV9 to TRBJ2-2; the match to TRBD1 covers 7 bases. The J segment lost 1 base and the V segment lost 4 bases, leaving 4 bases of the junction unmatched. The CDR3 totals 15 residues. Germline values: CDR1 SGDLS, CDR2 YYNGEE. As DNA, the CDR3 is TGTGCCAGCAGCCCCCGGGACAGGAACACCGGGGAGCTGTTTTTT. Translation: CASSPRDRNTGELFF.

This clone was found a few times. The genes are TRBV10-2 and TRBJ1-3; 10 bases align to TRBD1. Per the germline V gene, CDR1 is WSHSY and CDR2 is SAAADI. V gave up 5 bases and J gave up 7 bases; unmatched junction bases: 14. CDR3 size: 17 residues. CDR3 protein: CASSSSFGTGVWNTIYF. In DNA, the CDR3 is TGCGCCAGCAGTTCGTCTTTCGGGACAGGGGTTTGGAACACCATATATTTT.